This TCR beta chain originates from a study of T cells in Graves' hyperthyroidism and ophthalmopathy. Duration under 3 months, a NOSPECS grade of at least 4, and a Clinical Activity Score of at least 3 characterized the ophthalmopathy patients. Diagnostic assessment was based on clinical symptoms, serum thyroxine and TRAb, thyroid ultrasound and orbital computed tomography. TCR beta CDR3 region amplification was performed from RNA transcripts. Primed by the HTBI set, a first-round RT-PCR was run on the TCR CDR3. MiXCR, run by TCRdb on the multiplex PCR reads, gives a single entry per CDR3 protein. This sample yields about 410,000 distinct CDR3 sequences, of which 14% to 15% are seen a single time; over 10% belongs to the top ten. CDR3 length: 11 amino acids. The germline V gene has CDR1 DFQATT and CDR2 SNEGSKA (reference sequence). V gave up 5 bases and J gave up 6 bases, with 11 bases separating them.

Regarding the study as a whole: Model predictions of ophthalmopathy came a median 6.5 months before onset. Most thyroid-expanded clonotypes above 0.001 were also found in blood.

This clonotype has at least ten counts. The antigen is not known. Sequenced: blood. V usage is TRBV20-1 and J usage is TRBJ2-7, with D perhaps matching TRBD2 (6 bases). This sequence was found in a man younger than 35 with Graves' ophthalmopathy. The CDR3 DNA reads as TGCAGTGCTGCGGGGACGGCCGAGCAGTACTTC. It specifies CSAAGTAEQYF.